These 15 T cell receptor beta chains were all obtained from the same sample, sequenced in a study of T cell responses to AZD1222 COVID-19 vaccine. This table comes from immunoSEQ multiplex PCR, and its TCRdb copy is limited to in-frame clones, with some not included. The sample has some 140,000 clones, roughly nine tenths seen once; the top ten hold under 7%. Sequences were derived from peripheral blood, sampled on day 0 of MenACWY control vaccination. The receptors stem from an adult in good health.

The CDR3 DNA reads TGTGCCAGCGAAGGGACAGGGGGCAACTATGGCTACACCTTC. Its translation is CASEGTGGNYGYTF. The chain links TRBV25-1 to TRBJ1-2; 12 bases are a match to TRBD1. The V gene's germline CDR1 is MGHDK and CDR2 SYGVNS. This CDR3 region has 14 residues. With 8 bases clipped from V and 2 bases from J, the junction kept 3 bases outside the gene matches.

This chain joins TRBV7-3 and TRBJ1-1; 7 nucleotides match TRBD1. With 5 bases clipped from V and 1 base from J, the junction kept 7 bases outside the gene matches. CDR1 is SGHTA and CDR2 is FQGTGA in the germline V gene. This CDR3 region has 15 residues. The CDR3 region is CASSRDRKSNTEAFF. In nucleotides, the CDR3 is TGTGCCAGCAGCCGGGACAGAAAATCGAACACTGAAGCTTTCTTT.

This clone was seen just once. The CDR3 region has the DNA TGTGCCAGTAGTCAGGGGGCCTGGGGCTACACCTTC. Its translation: CASSQGAWGYTF. The chain couples TRBV19 to TRBJ1-2; the match to TRBD1 covers 8 bases. The CDR3 contains 12 residues. Germline loops: CDR1 LNHDA, CDR2 SQIVND (reference sequence). Trimming took 5 bases from V and 8 from J; bases not matched to a gene: 4.

V is TRBV5-1 and J is TRBJ1-6; D is perhaps TRBD1 (6 bases). CDR3 length: 13 amino acids. Germline values: CDR1 SGHRS, CDR2 YFSETQ. The V gene lost 0 bases and the J gene lost 12 bases, with 10 bases spanning the gap. CDR3 sequence: CASSLVARGPLHF. The CDR3 DNA reads as TGCGCCAGCAGCTTGGTAGCCAGGGGACCCCTCCACTTT. Looking up the rest from reference TRBV5-1 and TRBJ1-6 gives the full variable domain: KAGVTQTPRYLIKTRGQQVTLSCSPISGHRSVSWYQQTPGQGLQFLFEYFSETQRNKGNFPGRFSGRQFSNSRSEMNVSTLELGDSALYLCASSLVARGPLHFGNGTRLTVT.

The V and J genes are TRBV4-2 and TRBJ1-1, with TRBD1 identical over 9 bases. This CDR3 region has 15 residues. Germline CDR1 and CDR2: LGHNA and YNFKEQ. V lost 6 bases, J lost 8 bases, and 13 bases stayed unmatched. The CDR3 spells CASRYIGQGKGEAFF. The CDR3 nucleotides are TGTGCCAGCAGGTATATTGGACAGGGGAAGGGGGAAGCTTTCTTT.

The V gene is TRBV20-1, the J gene TRBJ2-2; D is perhaps TRBD2 (5 bases). The CDR3 sequence is 14 residues long. V lost 3 bases, J lost 5 bases, and 13 bases lay in between. The germline CDR1 and CDR2 sequences are DFQATT and SNEGSKA (reference sequence). The CDR3 sequence is CSASSRGATGELFF. The CDR3 DNA sequence: TGCAGTGCTAGTAGTCGGGGTGCGACCGGGGAGCTGTTTTTT.

This clone was recorded only once. The rearrangement joins TRBV4-2 to TRBJ1-1; a possible D gene is TRBD1 (6 bases). Germline values: CDR1 LGHNA, CDR2 YNFKEQ. Deletions cut 2 bases from V and 5 bases from J, with 18 bases between. CDR3 length: 16 residues. The CDR3 here is CASSQPYRARETEAFF. In DNA, the CDR3 is TGTGCCAGCAGCCAACCCTACAGGGCCCGTGAGACTGAAGCTTTCTTT.

The rearrangement links TRBV7-9 to TRBJ1-5; D perhaps matches TRBD1 (5 bases). Per germline, CDR1 SEHNR and CDR2 FQNEAQ (reference sequence). CDR3 length: 14 residues. The V end lost 5 bases, the J end lost 4 bases, and 12 bases lay between the germline ends. CDR3 bases: TGTGCCAGCAGCGCCGACAGCCTGAATCAGCCCCAGCATTTT. Its translation is CASSADSLNQPQHF.

The chain links TRBV9 to TRBJ2-2, with D unresolved. Germline values: CDR1 SGDLS, CDR2 YYNGEE. The V and J ends lost 0 bases and 8 bases respectively, with 11 bases between them. This CDR3 is built from 14 residues. The CDR3 bases are TGTGCCAGCAGCGTAGCGGCAGCATCTGGGGAGCTGTTTTTT. Translating it yields CASSVAAASGELFF.

CDR3 residues: CASSQRQSSYEQYF. CDR3 nucleotide sequence: TGTGCCAGCAGCCAAAGGCAGAGCTCCTACGAGCAGTACTTC. The chain uses TRBV7-6 and TRBJ2-7, with D hard to call. The CDR3 sequence is 14 residues long. Trimming left V 5 bases short and J 0 bases short, with 11 bases between. CDR1 is SGHVS and CDR2 is FNYEAQ in the germline V gene.

This chain uses TRBV7-2 with TRBJ1-1; D gene unclear. V lost 5 bases, J lost 4 bases, and 14 bases lay in between. Per the germline V gene, CDR1 is SGHTA and CDR2 is FQGNSA. This CDR3 contains 14 residues. Here the CDR3 reads CASSQSRAGTEAFF. The CDR3 DNA follows: TGTGCCAGCAGCCAGTCCCGGGCCGGCACTGAAGCTTTCTTT.

The rearrangement uses TRBV5-1 and TRBJ2-3; 7 bases fit TRBD1. This CDR3 comprises 13 residues. The V segment lost 3 bases and the J segment 11 bases; nucleotides outside the gene matches: 9. Germline CDR1 reads SGHRS; CDR2 reads YFSETQ. CDR3 nucleotide sequence: TGCGCCAGCAGCTCTGATGACAGGGTCAAGCAGTATTTT. It is translated as CASSSDDRVKQYF.

The rearrangement links TRBV9 to TRBJ1-2; D gene ambiguous. The germline V gene has CDR1 SGDLS and CDR2 YYNGEE. The V gene lost 0 bases and the J gene lost 6 bases, with 12 bases spanning the gap. The CDR3 length is 14 residues. The CDR3 DNA is TGTGCCAGCAGCGTAGGGGAAGGGATCGATGGCTACACCTTC. Protein product: CASSVGEGIDGYTF.

This clone was found a few times. Other DNA sequences in this sample translate to the same CDR3. V gene TRBV5-1 combines with J gene TRBJ1-5; D call uncertain. The V and J ends lost 0 bases and 2 bases respectively, with 9 bases between them. Germline values: CDR1 SGHRS, CDR2 YFSETQ. The CDR3 has 15 residues. CDR3 sequence (DNA): TGCGCCAGCAGCTTGGCGGGGATTGGCAATCAGCCCCAGCATTTT. Translating gives CASSLAGIGNQPQHF.

In its sample, this clone was seen once. This chain uses TRBV2 with TRBJ1-1; TRBD1 matches at 8 bases. V shed 10 bases, J shed 9 bases, and the junction held 10 bases outside the gene matches. Germline V gives CDR1 SNHLY, CDR2 FYNNEI. The CDR3 length is 12 residues. This CDR3 reads CATYSGDRKAFF. The CDR3 bases are TGTGCCACCTACTCAGGGGACAGGAAAGCTTTCTTT.